This T cell receptor beta chain was obtained from a study of blood T cell repertoires in COVID-19. Repertoires were generated with immunoSEQ multiplex PCR, while TCRdb's copy carries only in-frame clones and drops some. The table lists about 88,000 clones, 86% of them singletons. The clonotype comes from a human donor in a cohort sampled during active COVID-19. The sample comprised peripheral blood.

The CDR3 loop reads CASSLARDSNYNEQFF. DNA for the CDR3: TGTGCCAGCAGCTTAGCCCGGGACTCCAACTACAATGAGCAGTTCTTC. This chain links TRBV7-2 with TRBJ2-1; D may be TRBD2 (6 bases). This CDR3 has 16 residues. Trimming stripped 0 bases from V and 3 bases from J, with 12 bases between. Germline V gives CDR1 SGHTA, CDR2 FQGNSA. Drawing the rest from reference TRBV7-2 and TRBJ2-1, the complete variable domain is GAGVSQSPSNKVTEKGKDVELRCDPISGHTALYWYRQSLGQGLEFLIYFQGNSAPDKSGLPSDRFSAERTGGSVSTLTIQRTQQEDSAVYLCASSLARDSNYNEQFFGPGTRLTVL.